These 27 T cell receptor beta chains came from one sample sequenced in a study of blood T cell repertoires in COVID-19. TCRdb's table, derived via immunoSEQ multiplex PCR, lists solely in-frame clones and lacks some. The sample includes approximately 33,000 clones, about 80% of them seen just once. The source material was peripheral blood. These TCRs come from a man aged 65-85 years with acute or convalescent COVID-19.

The chain uses TRBV2 and TRBJ2-3, with D perhaps TRBD1 (6 bases). The germline CDR1 and CDR2 sequences are SNHLY and FYNNEI. Trimming removed 5 bases from V and 0 bases from J, with 12 bases in between. The CDR3 spans 15 residues. For the CDR3, the DNA is TGTGCCAGCAGTCTATCAGGGGCTAGCACAGATACGCAGTATTTT. It encodes CASSLSGASTDTQYF.

The chain couples TRBV18 to TRBJ2-1; 7 bases map to TRBD1. The CDR3 length is 18 residues. Unmatched junction bases numbered 14, after V lost 5 bases and J lost 1 base. CDR1 is KGHSH, CDR2 LQKENI, per germline. CDR3: CASSMDRTPDLSYNEQFF. The CDR3 region has the DNA TGTGCCAGCTCAATGGACAGGACTCCCGACCTATCCTACAATGAGCAGTTCTTC.

The genes are TRBV6-2 or TRBV6-3 and TRBJ1-2; 7 bases are a match to TRBD1. Germline V gene data show CDR1 as MNHEY and CDR2 as SVGEGT. The CDR3 has 14 amino acids. V shed 5 bases and J 6 bases; nucleotides not matched to a gene: 9. The CDR3, as DNA: TGTGCCAGCAGTCTCCCGACAGGGAGAAATGGCTACACCTTC. Translating gives CASSLPTGRNGYTF.

This clone turned up a few times. V gene TRBV30 combines with J gene TRBJ1-2, with 12 bases fitting TRBD1. Germline V gene lookup returns CDR1 GTSNPN and CDR2 SVGIG (reference sequence). This CDR3 is built from 15 residues. V was clipped by 4 bases and J by 14 bases; unmatched bases: 17. The CDR3 protein is CAWTMRRGQGAARTF. CDR3 in DNA: TGTGCCTGGACTATGAGGCGGGGACAGGGGGCCGCTAGAACCTTC.

The chain recombines TRBV28 with TRBJ1-5, with D perhaps TRBD1 (6 bases). CDR1 and CDR2 from the germline V gene are MDHEN and SYDVKM. Deletions cut 7 bases from V and 10 bases from J, with 23 bases between. The CDR3 runs to 15 residues. This CDR3 is CASTFHGTRGFPQHF. The CDR3 DNA is TGTGCCAGCACCTTTCACGGGACACGGGGATTCCCCCAGCATTTT.

V is TRBV30 and J is TRBJ2-5, with D perhaps matching TRBD2 (5 bases). Germline assignment: CDR1 GTSNPN and CDR2 SVGIG (reference sequence). The CDR3 runs to 12 residues. The germline V and J ends were trimmed by 3 bases and 5 bases, with 10 bases remaining between them. CDR3 protein: CAWRSGGETQYF. CDR3 nucleotide sequence: TGTGCCTGGAGGTCGGGCGGGGAGACCCAGTACTTC.

The V gene is TRBV19, the J gene TRBJ2-7, with TRBD2 matching 14 bases. Germline CDR1 is LNHDA and CDR2 is SQIVND (reference sequence). The CDR3 spans 15 residues. Losses at the gene ends were 10 bases for V and 2 bases for J; bases not matched to a gene: 7. The chain's CDR3 is CATTGTSGGTYEQYF. The CDR3 DNA reads as TGTGCCACTACCGGGACTAGCGGGGGCACCTACGAGCAGTACTTC.

The chain joins TRBV9 to TRBJ2-1; 11 bases are shared with TRBD2. V gave up 2 bases and J gave up 6 bases; unmatched junction bases: 4. In germline, CDR1 is SGDLS, CDR2 YYNGEE. CDR3 length: 15 residues. The CDR3 nucleotides are TGTGCCAGCAGCGTTACTAGCGGGAGTTTCAATGAGCAGTTCTTC. Its protein product is CASSVTSGSFNEQFF.

The chain combines TRBV5-6 with TRBJ1-2; 7 bases agree with TRBD1. CDR1 and CDR2 from the germline V gene are SGHDT and YYEEEE. V shed 4 bases and J 2 bases; nucleotides not matched to a gene: 2. The CDR3 extends over 13 amino acids. CDR3 DNA: TGTGCCAGCAGCCCGACAGGGAACTATGGCTACACCTTC. It is translated as CASSPTGNYGYTF.

The gene calls are TRBV18 and TRBJ1-1, with a weak D call TRBD1 (6 bases). The V end lost 6 bases, the J end lost 5 bases, and 13 bases lay between the germline ends. The CDR3 is 13 amino acids. Germline V gives CDR1 KGHSH, CDR2 LQKENI. The CDR3: CASSSGGQTEAFF. CDR3 DNA sequence: TGTGCCAGCTCCTCGGGGGGCCAGACTGAAGCTTTCTTT.

The rearrangement links TRBV7-7 to TRBJ1-5, with D unclear. Germline values: CDR1 SSHAT, CDR2 FNYEAQ (reference sequence). The CDR3 has 16 residues. Trimming stripped 3 bases from V and 2 bases from J, with 14 bases between. In DNA form, the CDR3 reads TGTGCCAGCAGCTTCTACGATGGAGCCGGCAATCAGCCCCAGCATTTT. Translated: CASSFYDGAGNQPQHF.

This chain links TRBV13 with TRBJ2-5; 10 nucleotides align to TRBD1. Looked up from germline, CDR1 is PRHDT and CDR2 is FYEKMQ (reference sequence). V shed 4 bases, J shed 4 bases, and the junction held 9 bases outside the gene matches. The CDR3 contains 16 residues. The CDR3 reads CASSSPRDRGRETQYF. DNA for the CDR3: TGTGCCAGCAGCTCCCCCCGGGACAGGGGAAGAGAGACCCAGTACTTC.

The rearrangement joins TRBV19 to TRBJ1-3; D is perhaps TRBD1 (6 bases). Germline V gene sequence: CDR1 LNHDA, CDR2 SQIVND (reference sequence). The V end was cut by 3 bases, the J end by 0 bases, with 12 bases between. The CDR3 loop spans 16 amino acids. The chain's CDR3 is CASSIRRTVSGNTIYF. The CDR3 coding sequence is TGTGCCAGTAGTATCCGACGGACAGTCTCTGGAAACACCATATATTTT.

In this sample, this clone turned up once. This chain connects TRBV15 to TRBJ2-7; D is undetermined. CDR1 and CDR2 (germline): LNHNV, YYDKDF (reference sequence). This CDR3 has 12 amino acids. V gave up 0 bases and J gave up 5 bases, with 5 bases separating them. DNA for the CDR3: TGTGCCACCAGCAGAGATTTAAACGAGCAGTACTTC. The encoded protein is CATSRDLNEQYF.

The chain is built from TRBV19 and TRBJ1-1, with D uncertain. CDR3 size: 18 residues. The germline gives CDR1 LNHDA, CDR2 SQIVND (reference sequence). The V end lost 6 bases, the J end lost 1 base, and 24 bases lay between the germline ends. The CDR3 protein is CASRTYGMGGKRNTEAFF. The CDR3 DNA reads TGTGCCAGTAGAACCTATGGGATGGGAGGTAAAAGGAACACTGAAGCTTTCTTT.

The chain combines TRBV30 with TRBJ1-5; weak D call: TRBD1 (5 bases). CDR1 is GTSNPN and CDR2 is SVGIG in the germline V gene (reference sequence). The germline V and J ends were trimmed by 5 bases and 3 bases, with 11 bases remaining between them. The CDR3 sequence is 13 residues long. DNA for the CDR3: TGTGCCTGGGGGTGGGGCACCAATCAGCCCCAGCATTTT. Amino acid sequence: CAWGWGTNQPQHF.

The chain carries TRBV18 and TRBJ1-2; 7 bases line up with TRBD1. The V gene's germline CDR1 is KGHSH and CDR2 LQKENI. The V and J ends lost 0 bases and 2 bases, in that order; junction bases with no gene match: 3. CDR3 length: 15 amino acids. The CDR3 DNA reads TGTGCCAGCTCACCACCGGGACAGCAAAACTATGGCTACACCTTC. Amino acid sequence: CASSPPGQQNYGYTF.

The chain carries TRBV28 and TRBJ2-1; maybe TRBD1 (6 bases). This CDR3 is built from 14 residues. Per germline, CDR1 MDHEN and CDR2 SYDVKM. V was cut by 5 bases and J by 0 bases, with 8 bases left in between. CDR3 sequence (DNA): TGTGCCAGCAGTCTGGACAGCTCCTACAATGAGCAGTTCTTC. Encoded protein: CASSLDSSYNEQFF.

V usage is TRBV4-3 and J usage is TRBJ1-1; 9 bases align to TRBD1. The CDR3 is 16 residues long. Germline loops: CDR1 LGHNA, CDR2 YSLEER. V lost 5 bases, J lost 4 bases, and 11 bases stayed unmatched. The DNA for the CDR3 is TGCGCCAGCAGCAAAGTTACAGGGGGCGGCGGCACTGAAGCTTTCTTT. Protein product: CASSKVTGGGGTEAFF.

The J gene is TRBJ2-1, the V gene TRBV27; weak D call: TRBD1 (6 bases). This CDR3 is 14 amino acids long. V gave up 5 bases and J gave up 6 bases, with 14 bases separating them. The germline gives CDR1 MNHEY, CDR2 SMNVEV (reference sequence). The CDR3 DNA sequence: TGTGCCAGCAGTGGCAGGGGATTCTTCAATGAGCAGTTCTTC. It specifies CASSGRGFFNEQFF.

The CDR3 sequence is CASSLGGWDSSYEQYF. In DNA form, the CDR3 reads TGTGCCAGCAGTTTGGGTGGATGGGACAGCTCCTACGAGCAGTACTTC. This chain joins TRBV6-5 and TRBJ2-7; 7 bases match TRBD1. The V and J ends lost 4 bases and 0 bases, in that order; junction bases with no gene match: 9. There are 16 residues in the CDR3. Germline V gives CDR1 MNHEY, CDR2 SVGAGI.

The chain joins TRBV9 to TRBJ1-4; 9 nucleotides match TRBD1. Germline V CDR1 and CDR2: SGDLS, YYNGEE. V was clipped by 1 base and J by 7 bases; unmatched bases: 5. The CDR3 loop spans 15 amino acids. The CDR3 sequence: CASSVSTGGSEKLFF. The CDR3 nucleotides read TGTGCCAGCAGCGTATCGACAGGGGGGAGTGAAAAACTGTTTTTT.

This rearrangement joins TRBV6-2 or TRBV6-3 to TRBJ1-1; perhaps TRBD1 as D (6 bases). There are 14 residues in the CDR3. Germline CDR1 reads MNHEY; CDR2 reads SVGEGT. Trimming removed 6 bases at V and 1 base at J, with 12 bases between. DNA of the CDR3: TGTGCCAGCAGCACGGGACACCGGAACACTGAAGCTTTCTTT. It is translated as CASSTGHRNTEAFF.

V and J are TRBV3-1 (or the pseudogene TRBV3-2) and TRBJ2-2, with TRBD2 identical over 10 bases. Trimming cost V 3 bases and J 5 bases; bases outside gene matches: 15. From germline, CDR1 is LGHDT and CDR2 YNNKEL (reference sequence). This CDR3 region has 19 residues. CDR3 in amino acids: CASSQRPQSGRAGTGELFF. Written as DNA, the CDR3 is TGTGCCAGCAGCCAGAGGCCCCAAAGCGGGAGGGCCGGAACCGGGGAGCTGTTTTTT.

This chain links TRBV28 with TRBJ2-2; 8 bases fit TRBD1. After removal of 4 bases from V and 13 bases from J, the junction contained 5 bases not matched to a gene. This CDR3 contains 12 residues. Germline CDR1 reads MDHEN; CDR2 reads SYDVKM. The CDR3 here is CASSSDRVRLFF. The CDR3 nucleotides are TGTGCCAGCAGTTCGGACAGGGTCCGGCTGTTTTTT.

The chain employs TRBV7-2 and TRBJ1-2, with 10 bases aligning to TRBD1. The junction had 9 bases not matched to a gene; V was cut back by 1 base and J by 4 bases. The CDR3 loop spans 17 amino acids. Germline CDR1 SGHTA, CDR2 FQGNSA. DNA of the CDR3: TGTGCCAGCAGCTTAGTAAGACAGGGGGCGAGTGGCTATGGCTACACCTTC. It specifies CASSLVRQGASGYGYTF.

For this clone: One junction end disagrees with the germline gene, perhaps due to a read error. This chain joins TRBV7-6 and TRBJ2-7; 9 positions agree with TRBD1. In germline, CDR1 is SGHVS, CDR2 FNYEAQ. The CDR3 covers 15 residues. The CDR3 sequence: CVSSSRDRDSYEQYF. As DNA, the CDR3 is TGTGTCAGCAGCTCCCGGGACAGGGATTCTTACGAGCAGTACTTC.